The clone carrying this TCR beta chain has a handful of counts. Antigen unknown. PCR used 60 Vbeta primers and 13 Jbeta primers. TCRdb's table, derived via immunoSEQ multiplex PCR, lists solely in-frame clones and lacks some. Among 95,000 to 110,000 clones, roughly four fifths were seen once, and the ten largest hold less than 2.5%. These data originate in a study of cytomegalovirus exposure and HLA in healthy donors. Study-level results: The availability of immune exposure information extended only to CMV serostatus. Certain indistinguishable V segments, among them TRBV6-2 and TRBV6-3, were excluded. Common viral pathogens seemed, in a later analysis, to connect with several of the most significant clusters. With later analysis, a missense DCLRE1C variant became linked to TCR beta V- and J-gene trimming.

After removal of 0 bases from V and 0 bases from J, the junction contained 4 bases not matched to a gene. This CDR3 spans 18 amino acids. The V gene's germline CDR1 is SGHRS and CDR2 YFSETQ. The sequence came from a man between 18 and 35 years old in good health and CMV-seronegative. Sequenced sample: PBMCs. The chain couples TRBV5-1 to TRBJ1-3; 12 bases fit TRBD1. The CDR3 region is CASSLGDRGPISGNTIYF. The CDR3 nucleotides read TGCGCCAGCAGCTTGGGGGACAGGGGGCCCATCTCTGGAAACACCATATATTTT.